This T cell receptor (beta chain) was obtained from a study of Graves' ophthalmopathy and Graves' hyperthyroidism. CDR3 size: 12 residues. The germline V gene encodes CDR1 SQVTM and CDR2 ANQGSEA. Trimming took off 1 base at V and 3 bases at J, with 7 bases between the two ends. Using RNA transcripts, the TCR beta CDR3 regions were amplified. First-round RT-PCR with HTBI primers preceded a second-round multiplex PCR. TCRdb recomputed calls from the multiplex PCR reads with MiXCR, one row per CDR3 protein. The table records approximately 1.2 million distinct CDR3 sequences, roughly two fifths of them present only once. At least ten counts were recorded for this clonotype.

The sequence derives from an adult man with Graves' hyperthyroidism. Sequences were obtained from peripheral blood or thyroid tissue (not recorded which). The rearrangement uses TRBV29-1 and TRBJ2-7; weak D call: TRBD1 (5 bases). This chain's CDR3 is CSVEVDIYEQYF. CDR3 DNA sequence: TGCAGCGTTGAAGTGGACATCTACGAGCAGTACTTC.